The 27 T cell receptor beta chains given below trace back to one sample, sequenced in a study of Graves' ophthalmopathy and Graves' hyperthyroidism. Transcripts of RNA were the source for amplifying TCR beta CDR3 regions. Amplification began with first-round RT-PCR using HTBI primers, then second-round multiplex PCR was performed. MiXCR, run by TCRdb on the multiplex PCR reads, gives a single entry per CDR3 protein. This table holds a few hundred thousand distinct CDR3 sequences, about two fifths found once. Sequencing was performed on peripheral blood or thyroid tissue (not recorded which). All receptors derive from an adult man with Graves' hyperthyroidism.

The V and J genes are TRBV29-1 and TRBJ2-2; D not resolved. The germline V gene encodes CDR1 SQVTM and CDR2 ANQGSEA. V dropped 4 bases and J dropped 8 bases, with 11 bases sitting between them. This CDR3 region has 12 residues. The CDR3 sequence: CSVGRLVGELFF. CDR3 in DNA: TGCAGCGTTGGCAGATTGGTTGGGGAGCTGTTTTTT.

The J gene is TRBJ1-5, the V gene TRBV20-1; D is unresolved. CDR1 and CDR2 (germline): DFQATT, SNEGSKA (reference sequence). The CDR3 length is 12 residues. V dropped 2 bases and J dropped 11 bases, with 13 bases sitting between them. In DNA form, the CDR3 reads TGCAGTGCTAGACGGGGTGGGGAGACCCAGCATTTT. Its translation is CSARRGGETQHF.

This clonotype has just one count. A much more abundant neighbour one base away suggests this may be a read error. The chain carries TRBV5-4 and TRBJ2-5; perhaps TRBD2 as D (6 bases). CDR1 SGHNT and CDR2 YYREEE come from the germline V gene (reference sequence). The CDR3 contains 14 residues. CDR3 region: CASSGSGPEETQCF. CDR3 DNA sequence: TGTGCCAGCAGCGGGAGCGGGCCGGAAGAGACCCAGTGCTTC.

This clonotype was recorded a few times. This sequence joins TRBV4-1 and TRBJ1-4; no clear D. The V gene's germline CDR1 is MGHRA and CDR2 YSYEKL. V lost 0 bases and J 5 bases, leaving 10 bases between the germline ends. The length of the CDR3 is 15 residues. CDR3 DNA: TGCGCCAGCAGCCAAGAGCCATGGGCGAATGAAAAACTGTTTTTT. It encodes CASSQEPWANEKLFF.

The sample holds a few counts of this clonotype. V is TRBV3-1 and J is TRBJ1-1; 9 nucleotides align to TRBD1. J gave up 5 bases and V 4 bases, and 5 bases lay outside the gene matches. The germline V gene encodes CDR1 LGHDT and CDR2 YNNKEL (reference sequence). The CDR3 length is 14 residues. This CDR3 is CASSRQGVRTEAFF. The CDR3 coding sequence is TGTGCCAGCAGCCGACAGGGGGTTAGGACTGAAGCTTTCTTT.

This clonotype was counted many times. The chain employs TRBV12-5 and TRBJ2-5; D gene uncertain. This CDR3 is 13 amino acids long. V was pared by 0 bases and J by 5 bases, with 7 bases between. Germline V gene sequence: CDR1 LGHNT, CDR2 FRNRAP. The CDR3 loop is CASGLVNGETQYF. In DNA form, the CDR3 reads TGTGCTAGTGGTTTGGTTAATGGGGAGACCCAGTACTTC.

This clonotype came up many times. The rearrangement joins TRBV4-1 to TRBJ1-3, with D hard to call. The CDR3 consists of 17 residues. The germline V gene has CDR1 MGHRA and CDR2 YSYEKL. V dropped 1 base and J dropped 0 bases, with 13 bases sitting between them. In DNA form, the CDR3 reads TGCGCCAGCAGCCAAGGGGATGTAGCGGTCTCTGGAAACACCATATATTTT. It is translated as CASSQGDVAVSGNTIYF.

The rearrangement joins TRBV4-1 to TRBJ1-2; no definite D call. The CDR3 length is 14 residues. Trimming cost V 1 base and J 5 bases, with 11 bases left between them. CDR1 and CDR2 (germline): MGHRA, YSYEKL. Written as DNA, the CDR3 is TGCGCCAGCAGCCAAGCCGGGCCTGGGTATGGCTACACCTTC. This gives the protein CASSQAGPGYGYTF.

This clonotype was seen ten or more times. The rearrangement joins TRBV19 to TRBJ1-5; D is uncertain. Germline-derived CDR1 and CDR2 are LNHDA and SQIVND (reference sequence). V was trimmed by 0 bases and J by 6 bases, leaving 12 bases between them. The CDR3 consists of 15 residues. CDR3 coding DNA: TGTGCCAGTAGTATAGATCATCGGGGAAGTCAGCCCCAGCATTTT. Translating it yields CASSIDHRGSQPQHF.

This chain links TRBV6-6 with TRBJ1-2, with D hard to call. The CDR3 is made up of 16 amino acids. V was shortened by 5 bases and J by 4 bases, with 20 bases between the two germline ends. The germline gives CDR1 MNHNY, CDR2 SVGAGI (reference sequence). In nucleotides, the CDR3 is TGTGCCAGCAGTGTGGGATCCACGCCGGGCCTCTATGGCTACACCTTC. The encoded protein is CASSVGSTPGLYGYTF.

The table lists this clonotype with many counts. The J gene is TRBJ2-7, the V gene TRBV14, with TRBD1 matching over 7 bases. The CDR3 runs to 15 residues. In germline, CDR1 is SGHDN, CDR2 FVKESK. The V segment lost 0 bases and the J segment 5 bases; nucleotides outside the gene matches: 7. The CDR3 DNA reads as TGTGCCAGCAGCCAAGATGTAGGGGGCTGGGACGAGCAGTACTTC. It is translated as CASSQDVGGWDEQYF.

V usage is TRBV29-1 and J usage is TRBJ2-7; 11 bases align to TRBD1. This CDR3 has 14 amino acids. CDR1 is SQVTM and CDR2 is ANQGSEA in the germline V gene. V lost 5 bases, J lost 6 bases, and 9 bases stayed unmatched. This CDR3 reads CSVRWGTGGREQYF. CDR3 DNA sequence: TGCAGCGTTAGGTGGGGGACAGGGGGGCGCGAGCAGTACTTC.

Notes on this clonotype: A much larger clonotype is one base distant, so this may be a read error. The chain uses TRBV7-2 and TRBJ2-2; TRBD2 is a possible D gene (6 bases). Germline values: CDR1 SGHTA, CDR2 FQGNSA. The CDR3 runs to 16 residues. The DNA for the CDR3 is TGTGCCAGCAGCTTAGATTTTGCGGGACGGACCGGGGAGCTGGTTTTT. Its protein product is CASSLDFAGRTGELVF.

About this clonotype: This could be a read error, since a much larger clone is one nucleotide away. This chain joins TRBV2 and TRBJ2-5; 9 nucleotides line up with TRBD2. CDR1 is SNHLY and CDR2 is FYNNEI in the germline V gene. This CDR3 contains 16 residues. The CDR3 here is CASTARRGGYQEAQYF. The CDR3 DNA is TGTGCCAGCACCGCACGGCGGGGGGGATACCAAGAGGCCCAGTACTTC. Full variable domain (missing parts from reference TRBV2 and TRBJ2-5): EPEVTQTPSHQVTQMGQEVILRCVPISNHLYFYWYRQILGQKVEFLVSFYNNEISEKSEIFDDQFSVERPDGSNFTLKIRSTKLEDSAMYFCASTARRGGYQEAQYFGPGTRLLVL.

This clonotype has ten or more counts. The V gene is TRBV24-1, the J gene TRBJ2-3; 11 bases are shared with TRBD1. J gave up 2 bases and V 6 bases, and 6 bases lay outside the gene matches. Germline loops: CDR1 KGHDR, CDR2 SFDVKD. The CDR3 spans 16 residues. CDR3 sequence reads: CATSQGTGGHTDTQYF. The CDR3 coding sequence is TGTGCCACCAGTCAAGGGACAGGGGGTCACACAGATACGCAGTATTTT.

At least ten counts were recorded for this clonotype. This chain connects TRBV12-3 or TRBV12-4 to TRBJ1-3; D is ambiguous. The V gene lost 7 bases and the J gene lost 0 bases, with 7 bases spanning the gap. The CDR3 covers 13 residues. The chain's CDR3 is CASTYSSGNTIYF. CDR3 in DNA: TGTGCCAGCACGTATAGCTCTGGAAACACCATATATTTT.

This clonotype showed up many times. This sequence joins TRBV7-9 and TRBJ2-2; D possibly corresponds to TRBD2 (7 bases). Per the germline V gene, CDR1 is SEHNR and CDR2 is FQNEAQ (reference sequence). This CDR3 has 16 residues. The V and J ends lost 4 bases and 2 bases respectively, with 14 bases between them. The CDR3: CASSSTRGANTGELFF. The CDR3 coding sequence is TGTGCCAGCAGCTCAACCCGGGGGGCTAACACCGGGGAGCTGTTTTTT.

This clonotype was seen at least ten times. The chain joins TRBV6-1 to TRBJ1-5, with a tentative D call TRBD1 (6 bases). Germline V gene data show CDR1 as MNHNS and CDR2 as SASEGT. The length of the CDR3 is 15 residues. Trimming removed 4 bases from V and 1 base from J, with 11 bases in between. The chain's CDR3 is CASSGRQASNQPQHF. The CDR3 bases are TGTGCCAGCAGTGGCCGACAGGCGAGCAATCAGCCCCAGCATTTT.

The rearrangement uses TRBV5-1 and TRBJ2-2; possible D gene TRBD1, 5 bases. The germline V and J ends were trimmed by 6 bases and 1 base, with 13 bases remaining between them. Germline-derived CDR1 and CDR2 are SGHRS and YFSETQ. The CDR3 totals 15 residues. The CDR3 nucleotides read TGCGCCAGCACCCCCGGAACAGGGAACACCGGGGAGCTGTTTTTT. Translated, it gives CASTPGTGNTGELFF.

In its sample, this clonotype was seen many times. The chain is built from TRBV7-9 and TRBJ1-4; D uncertain. Germline values: CDR1 SEHNR, CDR2 FQNEAQ (reference sequence). Trimming took 3 bases from V and 5 from J, leaving 10 bases between them. The CDR3 has 14 amino acids. CDR3 sequence (DNA): TGTGCCAGCAGCTTGACGGATTCGAATGAAAAACTGTTTTTT. Translating gives CASSLTDSNEKLFF.

The CDR3 loop is CASSLPTPEAFF. DNA of the CDR3: TGTGCCAGCAGCCTCCCAACGCCAGAAGCTTTCTTT. The chain carries TRBV7-9 and TRBJ1-1, with D unclear. Between the trimmed V and J ends, which lost 5 bases and 8 bases, there was a span of 12 bases. CDR3 size: 12 residues. In germline, CDR1 is SEHNR, CDR2 FQNEAQ (reference sequence).

This clonotype came up many times. This rearrangement joins TRBV6-6 to TRBJ1-1; the match to TRBD1 covers 8 bases. Germline assignment: CDR1 MNHNY and CDR2 SVGAGI (reference sequence). This CDR3 has 15 amino acids. J was trimmed by 0 bases and V by 6 bases; bases with no gene match: 6. The CDR3 coding sequence is TGTGCCAGCAGGCCCGGGACAGGAATGAACACTGAAGCTTTCTTT. The encoded protein is CASRPGTGMNTEAFF.

This clonotype has only a few counts. The rearrangement links TRBV29-1 to TRBJ1-2; the D gene is possibly TRBD1 (5 bases). V was trimmed by 1 base and J by 7 bases, leaving 10 bases between them. This CDR3 is 12 amino acids long. Germline assignment: CDR1 SQVTM and CDR2 ANQGSEA. CDR3 in amino acids: CSVEVGGGGYTF. CDR3 sequence (DNA): TGCAGCGTTGAAGTGGGGGGAGGTGGCTACACCTTC.

The sample holds many counts of this clonotype. The genes are TRBV7-9 and TRBJ1-2, with D maybe TRBD1 (6 bases). This CDR3 has 15 amino acids. Germline assignment: CDR1 SEHNR and CDR2 FQNEAQ (reference sequence). V was pared by 5 bases and J by 3 bases, with 16 bases between. CDR3 bases: TGTGCCAGCAGCGCGGATTATGGGGGCGACTATGGCTACACCTTC. Its translation: CASSADYGGDYGYTF.

This clonotype was detected many times. The chain has TRBV4-1 and TRBJ1-6; tentatively, D is TRBD1 (6 bases). V gave up 1 base and J gave up 6 bases, with 10 bases separating them. The length of the CDR3 is 15 residues. In germline, CDR1 is MGHRA, CDR2 YSYEKL. The CDR3 DNA is TGCGCCAGCAGCCAAGGCAGGGGCCCTAATTCACCCCTCCACTTT. It translates to CASSQGRGPNSPLHF.

The rearrangement uses TRBV6-5 and TRBJ1-5; D ambiguous. The CDR3 length is 16 residues. The V gene's germline CDR1 is MNHEY and CDR2 SVGAGI. V lost 6 bases and J 2 bases, leaving 17 bases between the germline ends. The CDR3 sequence is CASRATLSAGNQPQHF. CDR3 nucleotides: TGTGCCAGCAGGGCGACCCTAAGTGCGGGCAATCAGCCCCAGCATTTT.

This sequence joins TRBV7-2 and TRBJ2-3; 8 positions match TRBD2. The CDR3 sequence is 16 residues long. Trimming took 2 bases from V and 4 from J; bases not matched to a gene: 8. Germline CDR1 and CDR2: SGHTA and FQGNSA. In DNA, the CDR3 is TGTGCCAGCAGCTTATTTCGGGGGGGCGCGGCAGATACGCAGTATTTT. It specifies CASSLFRGGAADTQYF.